This is a list of T cell receptor beta chains from one sample in a study of T cell responses to AZD1222 COVID-19 vaccine. Using immunoSEQ multiplex PCR, the repertoire was profiled, and TCRdb retains in-frame clones only, with some absent. The data contain approximately 180,000 clones, approximately 90% of them singletons. Sequences were derived from peripheral blood, sampled 28 days after the second AZD1222 dose. The source is an adult who received the AZD1222 COVID-19 vaccine. CDR3s include the opening cysteine and the closing phenylalanine or tryptophan.

j_call v_call cdr3_aa
TRBJ2-1 TRBV9 CASSVGLAEYNEQFF
TRBJ2-7 TRBV12-3/TRBV12-4 CASSFQLGEQYF
TRBJ2-5 TRBV5-6 CASSLTETQYF
TRBJ2-7 TRBV27 CASSLYPSGSSYEQYF
TRBJ1-1 TRBV6-5 CASSYRGRGHTEAFF
TRBJ2-2 TRBV6-5 CASIVAGIHTGELFF
TRBJ1-3 TRBV28 CASSLPGTGNTIYF
TRBJ2-3 TRBV5-1 CASSFGGVGDTQYF
TRBJ2-1 TRBV7-9 CASSLGAGTRINEQFF
TRBJ1-6 TRBV3-1/TRBV3-2 CASSQQGDNSPLHF
TRBJ2-1 TRBV6-2/TRBV6-3 CASSQGQGPFF
TRBJ2-6 TRBV16 CASSHRGSGANVLTF
TRBJ2-1 TRBV5-1 CASSLGGWEPIEQFF
TRBJ2-2 TRBV28 CASSLLLQAGGRGELFF
TRBJ2-1 TRBV5-5 CASSLERQTYNEQFF
TRBJ2-7 TRBV27 CATRGSSYEQYF
TRBJ2-6 TRBV28 CASSFGRNSGANVLTF
TRBJ2-7 TRBV5-1 CASSELTGGGEEQYF
TRBJ1-2 TRBV6-1 CASSDRLRGQGYGYTF
TRBJ2-7 TRBV27 CASSFAPAPHYEQYF
TRBJ1-4 TRBV4-1 CASSNTGGEIYEKLFF
TRBJ2-2 TRBV9 CASSTRGGWTGELFF
TRBJ2-7 TRBV3-1/TRBV3-2 CASTRSGGGGRGYEQYF
TRBJ1-2 TRBV6-5 CASSPGGGLNYGYTF
TRBJ1-1 TRBV7-9 CASSSRGGEGPEAFF
TRBJ2-7 TRBV6-5 CASSLTSAEAYEQYF
TRBJ2-1 TRBV19 CASSEGLAGLYNEQFF
TRBJ2-1 TRBV2 CASSRGYNEQFF
TRBJ1-4 TRBV28 CASSLRTLRTSNEKLFF
TRBJ1-2 TRBV4-1 CASSQAGRNYGYTF
TRBJ2-7 TRBV2 CASSEGRGKAYEQYF
TRBJ2-2 TRBV9 CASSGPRRTGELFF
TRBJ1-4 TRBV6-5 CASSLDRVREKLFF
TRBJ1-5 TRBV28 CASSPRAGMGQPQHF
TRBJ1-1 TRBV28 CASSLSSLLAEAFF
TRBJ1-5 TRBV18 CASSPVPGREFSNQPQHF
TRBJ2-2 TRBV6-4 CASRESGSPRGTGELFF
TRBJ2-1 TRBV7-9 CASSPRTSLINEQFF
TRBJ2-3 TRBV9 CASSSTGIADTQYF
TRBJ2-5 TRBV7-2 CASSFAAAGGETQYF
TRBJ2-7 TRBV4-3 CASSQERTGTYEQYF
TRBJ1-1 TRBV7-9 CASSLTGQGGDTEAFF
TRBJ2-7 TRBV7-9 CASSPETGDFSYEQYF
TRBJ1-2 TRBV4-3 CASSQNRGDYGYTF
TRBJ2-7 TRBV7-9 CASSLRTGGREKSSYEQYF
TRBJ1-2 TRBV6-5 CASSYRAGAVYGYTF
TRBJ1-1 TRBV28 CASSLGWGTEAFF
TRBJ2-1 TRBV6-2/TRBV6-3 CASSALAGVHEQFF
TRBJ1-1 TRBV6-5 CASSYGAGRTEAFF
TRBJ2-2 TRBV7-3 CASSLGSSGSGTGELFF
TRBJ1-1 TRBV7-6 CASSPHVGVNTEAFF
TRBJ2-7 TRBV21-1 CASSRIRPSSYEQYF
TRBJ2-7 TRBV3-1/TRBV3-2 CASSPDRGSEQYF
TRBJ2-7 TRBV19 CASSMGLAGTYEQYF
TRBJ2-5 TRBV7-2 CASSSGLAAQETQYF
TRBJ1-3 TRBV4-3 CASSLLQGLNSGNTIYF
TRBJ2-7 TRBV7-3 CASSLEGGPWYEQYF
TRBJ2-7 TRBV28 CASTGQTYEQYF
TRBJ2-4 TRBV7-2 CASSTGQGQKNIQYF